A selection of T cell receptor beta chains follows, all from one sample in a study of CD8+CD57+ T cells in acquired aplastic anemia. From the reads, TCRdb called clonotypes with MiXCR, one entry per CDR3 protein. This table has around 500,000 distinct CDR3 sequences, 25% to 40% appearing once. The sample was sorted CD4+, CD8+, or CD8+CD57+ T cells (not recorded which) from PBMCs. The source is a human donor with aplastic anemia. Both conserved end residues are part of each CDR3. D genes are given only for firm matches. Not every row has a clone size; where given, it reads once, few, many or a size class.

>few|TRBJ1-5|TRBV7-2|.
TGTGCCAGCAGCTTAGGAGGTCCCAGCAATCAGCCCCAGCATTTT
CASSLGGPSNQPQHF
>.|TRBJ1-2|TRBV27|.
TGTGCCAGCACCCCAGGGGACGGGGTTTATGGCTACACCTTC
CASTPGDGVYGYTF
>many|TRBJ1-5|TRBV19|TRBD1
TGTGCCAGTAGTAGAAAACAGGGGGCGGGACAGCCCCAGCATTTT
CASSRKQGAGQPQHF
>.|TRBJ2-7|TRBV6-1|.
TGTGCCGGCAGCCGGTCCAGGGGGGCGATTTACGAGCAGTACTTC
CAGSRSRGAIYEQYF
>.|TRBJ2-7|TRBV11-1|TRBD2
TGTGCCAGCAGCCGGGGGGTCGGGGCTCACCTATTCTCCTACGAGCAGTACTTC
CASSRGVGAHLFSYEQYF
>.|TRBJ1-1|TRBV10-3|.
TGTGCCACCCGGACCGATACCGTTACTGAAGCTTTCTTT
CATRTDTVTEAFF
>.|TRBJ1-1|TRBV30|TRBD1
TGTGCCTGGGGGACAGGGAACACTGAAGCTTTCTTT
CAWGTGNTEAFF
>.|TRBJ1-2|TRBV6-1|.
TGTGCCAGCAGTGAACGTCGGAACTATGGCCACACCTTC
CASSERRNYGHTF
>many|TRBJ2-7|TRBV10-3|.
TGTGCCACCGGGACTTATACCTACGAGCAGTACTTC
CATGTYTYEQYF
>.|TRBJ2-7|TRBV19|.
TGTGCCAGTAGTCGCCGGGACGGTGACGCCGGGGAGCAGTACTTC
CASSRRDGDAGEQYF
>few|TRBJ1-4|TRBV2|.
TGTGCCAGCAGTACAGTAATTGCAACTAATGAAAAACTGGTTTTT
CASSTVIATNEKLVF
>few|TRBJ1-3|TRBV11-2|.
TGTGCCAGCAGCCGAACTAGCTCCAGCATTAGCTCTGGAAACACCATATATTTT
CASSRTSSSISSGNTIYF
>many|TRBJ2-7|TRBV12-3/TRBV12-4|TRBD2
TGTGCCAGCAAAAGAGCGGGAGATGTGGCCGGCGAGCAGTACTTC
CASKRAGDVAGEQYF
>many|TRBJ1-2|TRBV6-1|.
TGTGCCAGCAGTCCGCGGGGGGGGATCACTGGCTACACCTTC
CASSPRGGITGYTF
>few|TRBJ1-1|TRBV7-2|.
TGTGCCAGCAGCTTAGGTCTGGGGTTAACTGAAGCTTTCTTT
CASSLGLGLTEAFF
>.|TRBJ2-7|TRBV20-1|TRBD1
TGCAGTGCTAGAGTTCTGGGACAGGGTCGATACGAGCAGTACTTC
CSARVLGQGRYEQYF
>.|TRBJ1-5|TRBV29-1|.
TGCAGCGCTATTCCCGACAACAATCAGCCCCAGCATTTT
CSAIPDNNQPQHF
>many|TRBJ1-2|TRBV2|.
TGTGCCAGCAGCGAGATGACAGGAATTAAAGATGGCTACACCTTC
CASSEMTGIKDGYTF
>.|TRBJ2-2|TRBV7-2|.
TGTGCCAGCAGCTTAGCGGGGGCCACCGGGGAGCTGTTTTTT
CASSLAGATGELFF
>.|TRBJ2-1|TRBV7-9|.
TGTGCCAGCAGCCCCTACCCCCCCAATGAGCAGTTCTTC
CASSPYPPNEQFF
>many|TRBJ1-2|TRBV2|.
TGTGCCACCGGGACTGAGAACTATGGCTACACCTTC
CATGTENYGYTF
>few|TRBJ2-5|TRBV10-2|.
TGCGCCAGCAGTGAGGGTAGGAGGGGGGGGGAGACCCAGTACTTC
CASSEGRRGGETQYF
>few|TRBJ1-1|TRBV7-3|TRBD1
TGTGCCAGCAGAGCCGGGACAGCCAACACTGAAGCTTTCTTT
CASRAGTANTEAFF
>many|TRBJ1-5|TRBV6-4|.
TGTGCCAGCAGTGCACAGTTAGATCAGCCCCAGCATTTT
CASSAQLDQPQHF
>few|TRBJ1-4|TRBV2|.
TGTGCCAGCAGTCTATTTCCCCGGGCGAAAGGGGAGAATGAAAAACTGTTTTTT
CASSLFPRAKGENEKLFF
>.|TRBJ2-7|TRBV10-3|TRBD2
TGTGCCATCAGTGAGTCGGGGACTATCACCTACGAGCAGTACTTC
CAISESGTITYEQYF
>many|TRBJ2-5|TRBV10-3|TRBD2
TGTGCCATCAGTGCTAGCGGGGGGAGTGAAGAGACCCAGTACTTC
CAISASGGSEETQYF
>.|TRBJ1-2|TRBV25-1|.
TGTGCCAGCAGCCACCCGACAGTTAACTATGACTACACCTTC
CASSHPTVNYDYTF
>many|TRBJ1-4|TRBV19|.
TGTGCCAGTAGTCCCGGGCCGAATGAAAAACTGTTTTTT
CASSPGPNEKLFF
>many|TRBJ1-2|TRBV10-1|.
TGCGCCAGCAGTGAGTCTACCAAATATGGCTACACCTTC
CASSESTKYGYTF
>many|TRBJ1-2|TRBV5-6|TRBD1
TGTGCCAGCACCACCTGGGACAGATCGTACGGCTACACCTTC
CASTTWDRSYGYTF
>.|TRBJ1-1|TRBV7-9|.
TGTGCCAGCAGCGTGAACCCCTATTCAAGACAAGGAAACACTGAAGCTTTCTTT
CASSVNPYSRQGNTEAFF
>many|TRBJ2-1|TRBV29-1|.
TGCAGCGTTGCCTACCGGGGGATCTACAATGAGCAGTTCTTC
CSVAYRGIYNEQFF
>few|TRBJ2-3|TRBV4-3|TRBD2
TGCGCCAGCAGCCAAGGCAATGAGGGACTAGCGGGAGATACGCAGTATTTT
CASSQGNEGLAGDTQYF
>many|TRBJ2-7|TRBV7-2|TRBD1
TGTGCCAGCAGCGTACAGGGGACCTACGAGCAGTACTTC
CASSVQGTYEQYF
>.|TRBJ2-7|TRBV25-1|TRBD1
TGTGCCAGCAGTACCGGGACAGGGAATCTCTACGAGCAGTACTTC
CASSTGTGNLYEQYF
>.|TRBJ1-1|TRBV20-1|.
TGCAGTGCCAGGAAGACAGAGAACACTGAAGCTTTCTTT
CSARKTENTEAFF